This T cell receptor beta chain is drawn from a study of patients and donors after allogeneic stem cell transplantation. Many counts were recorded for this clonotype. Using its own MiXCR run on the RT-PCR reads, TCRdb lists one record per CDR3 protein. The repertoire holds about 230,000 distinct CDR3 sequences, with less than 15% as singletons. The sequence came from a human donor who was either an allogeneic HSCT recipient or a stem cell or donor lymphocyte infusion donor (not recorded which). It is not recorded whose cells these are; they may come from a transplant donor. The sequencing sample was made of blood, either unsorted or a sorted T cell fraction (not recorded which).

The CDR3: CASSRTNTGSSGNTIYF. The DNA for the CDR3 is TGCGCCAGCAGCCGGACTAATACAGGGAGCTCTGGAAACACCATATATTTT. This chain links TRBV4-3 with TRBJ1-3; a possible D gene is TRBD1 (6 bases). V shed 4 bases and J shed 0 bases, with 16 bases lying between them. The CDR3 covers 17 residues. In germline, CDR1 is LGHNA, CDR2 YSLEER.